This T cell receptor (beta chain) was retrieved from a study of cytomegalovirus exposure and HLA in healthy donors. V shed 1 base, J shed 2 bases, and the junction held 4 bases outside the gene matches. Per the germline V gene, CDR1 is LNHNV and CDR2 is YYDKDF (reference sequence). CDR3 length equals 16 residues. This PCR relied on a set of 60 Vbeta primers and 13 Jbeta primers. Only in-frame clones appear in the TCRdb table, and some are missing; sequencing was by immunoSEQ multiplex PCR. Of around 150,000 clones listed, about 82% are singletons. Sample: PBMCs. The origin of this receptor is a male donor in good health and CMV-seronegative. The chain joins TRBV15 to TRBJ1-4; 7 bases agree with TRBD1. For the CDR3, the DNA is TGTGCCACCAGCAGAGGAATGGGACAGACTAATGAAAAACTGTTTTTT. It specifies CATSRGMGQTNEKLFF.